One sample yielded the 15 T cell receptor beta chains listed below, sequenced in a study of T cell repertoires in cytomegalovirus infection. These receptors' antigens are unknown. One entry per CDR3 protein results from TCRdb running MiXCR on the reads. The sample contains hundreds of thousands of distinct CDR3 sequences, 33% of which appear only once. The sequenced sample was cultured PBMCs, obtained from culture after CMV antigen stimulation. These receptors all stem from a human donor in good health (CMV status not recorded). Some clones in this sample may be carry-over from other donors' samples.

Only one count was recorded for this clonotype. This chain uses TRBV20-1 with TRBJ1-1, with a tentative D call TRBD1 (6 bases). Trimming took 6 bases from V and 1 from J, leaving 12 bases between them. The CDR3 is made up of 13 amino acids. Germline V gene data show CDR1 as DFQATT and CDR2 as SNEGSKA (reference sequence). CDR3 in DNA: TGCAGTGCCGTAAGGGGGACGAACACTGAAGCTTTCTTT. It yields the protein CSAVRGTNTEAFF.

This chain joins TRBV6-1 and TRBJ1-5, with 7 bases aligning to TRBD1. V shed 2 bases, J shed 5 bases, and the junction held 12 bases outside the gene matches. The CDR3 spans 17 residues. CDR1 and CDR2 (germline): MNHNS, SASEGT. Here the CDR3 reads CASSERGRGGVYQPQHF. Written as DNA, the CDR3 is TGTGCCAGCAGTGAAAGGGGGCGGGGGGGGGTGTATCAGCCCCAGCATTTT.

This clonotype was seen a handful of times. The genes are TRBV20-1 and TRBJ2-5, with a tentative D call TRBD2 (7 bases). The germline CDR1 and CDR2 sequences are DFQATT and SNEGSKA (reference sequence). The CDR3 totals 15 residues. Trimming stripped 3 bases from V and 5 bases from J, with 19 bases between. CDR3 sequence (DNA): TGCAGTGCTAGGCCCCTTCGGGGGGCAGGGGAGACCCAGTACTTC. The encoded protein is CSARPLRGAGETQYF.

Points on this clonotype: The CDR3 ends on some other residue instead of the conserved phenylalanine or tryptophan, so this is likely a read error. The DNA is left out, because the CDR3 cannot be placed on it with certainty; the CDR3 is given as TCRdb lists it. The chain uses TRBV12-5 and TRBJ2-1. CDR1 and CDR2 (germline): LGHNT, FRNRAP. A total of 9 residues make up the CDR3, ends included. CDR3: CASGPDPTI.

V gene TRBV4-1 combines with J gene TRBJ2-3; 13 bases match TRBD2. Germline V gene sequence: CDR1 MGHRA, CDR2 YSYEKL. The CDR3 totals 20 residues. The V and J ends lost 3 bases and 0 bases, in that order; junction bases with no gene match: 12. The CDR3: CASSHPRTSGRVESTDTQYF. CDR3 sequence (DNA): TGCGCCAGCAGCCACCCCCGGACTAGCGGGAGAGTCGAAAGCACAGATACGCAGTATTTT.

This clonotype was seen more than once but under ten times. V usage is TRBV20-1 and J usage is TRBJ1-2; TRBD1 matches at 8 bases. Germline trimming cut 4 bases from V and 7 bases from J; bases unmatched to any gene: 5. CDR3 length: 12 residues. Looked up from germline, CDR1 is DFQATT and CDR2 is SNEGSKA (reference sequence). The CDR3 loop reads CSAMGQAGGYTF. Written as DNA, the CDR3 is TGCAGTGCTATGGGACAGGCGGGTGGCTACACCTTC.

The CDR3 bases are TGTGCCAGCAGCTTGTACGTATCGTCTGGGGAGCTGTTTTTT. Its translation is CASSLYVSSGELFF. The V gene is TRBV7-2, the J gene TRBJ2-2; D gene uncertain. Trimming shortened V by 3 bases and J by 8 bases, and 13 bases separated the two germline ends. This CDR3 is 14 amino acids long. The germline gives CDR1 SGHTA, CDR2 FQGNSA.

In its sample, this clonotype was seen a few times. The genes are TRBV4-1 and TRBJ1-1; possible D gene TRBD1, 6 bases. The CDR3 is 15 residues long. Trimming pared 3 bases from V and 1 base from J, leaving 12 bases between. The germline V gene encodes CDR1 MGHRA and CDR2 YSYEKL. The CDR3 DNA follows: TGCGCCAGCAGCCAGGACACAGGGACGAACACTGAAGCTTTCTTT. It codes for CASSQDTGTNTEAFF.

As for this clonotype: The junction differs from germline at one of its ends, possibly a read error. V gene TRBV4-1 combines with J gene TRBJ1-6; D unresolved. This CDR3 is built from 15 residues. CDR1 is MGHRA, CDR2 YSYEKL, per germline. CDR3 sequence: CASSRVEGYNSPLHF. CDR3 sequence (DNA): TGTGCCAGCAGCCGGGTTGAGGGCTATAATTCACCCCTCCACTTT.

Note on this clonotype: A much bigger clone sits one base away, suggesting this may be a read error. As DNA, the CDR3 is TGTGCCAGCAGCTTGCAGGAGGGGACCCAGTACTTC. Protein sequence: CASSLQEGTQYF. V is TRBV7-8 and J is TRBJ2-5, with a tentative D call TRBD2 (6 bases). In germline, CDR1 is SGHVS, CDR2 FQNEAQ. V was shortened by 3 bases and J by 7 bases, with 9 bases between the two germline ends. The CDR3 spans 12 residues. The whole variable domain, remainder taken from reference TRBV7-8 and TRBJ2-5, is GAGVSQSPRYKVAKRGQDVALRCDPISGHVSLFWYQQALGQGPEFLTYFQNEAQLDKSGLPSDRFFAERPEGSVSTLKIQRTQQEDSAVYLCASSLQEGTQYFGPGTRLLVL.

This chain links TRBV29-1 with TRBJ2-3; TRBD2 is a possible D gene (5 bases). CDR1 is SQVTM, CDR2 ANQGSEA, per germline. The CDR3 has 13 amino acids. V was cut by 1 base and J by 4 bases, with 9 bases left in between. CDR3 region: CSVEAGFADTQYF. The DNA of the CDR3 is TGCAGCGTTGAAGCGGGGTTTGCAGATACGCAGTATTTT.

Only a few counts were recorded for this clonotype. V gene TRBV10-3 combines with J gene TRBJ2-2; the D gene is possibly TRBD1 (6 bases). The CDR3 extends over 14 amino acids. Germline loops: CDR1 ENHRY, CDR2 SYGVKD. Trimming removed 8 bases from V and 6 bases from J, with 16 bases in between. CDR3 region: CAIRGQIRPGELFF. The CDR3 region has the DNA TGTGCCATCCGGGGACAAATACGTCCCGGGGAGCTGTTTTTT.

V gene TRBV20-1 combines with J gene TRBJ1-4, with 9 bases that match TRBD1. CDR1 DFQATT and CDR2 SNEGSKA come from the germline V gene (reference sequence). The junction had 4 bases not matched to a gene; V was cut back by 4 bases and J by 1 base. The CDR3 loop spans 15 amino acids. CDR3 coding DNA: TGCAGTGCTACAACAGGGGGCGTAACTAATGAAAAACTGTTTTTT. It codes for CSATTGGVTNEKLFF.

The gene calls are TRBV11-2 and TRBJ2-1, with a tentative D call TRBD2 (6 bases). The ends were cut back, 0 bases at V and 0 bases at J, with 12 bases in the middle. Germline V lookup: CDR1 SGHAT, CDR2 FQNNGV. There are 17 residues in the CDR3. In nucleotides, the CDR3 is TGTGCCAGCAGCTTAGAGGTAGGAGGGAGCTCCTACAATGAGCAGTTCTTC. This translates into CASSLEVGGSSYNEQFF. Using reference TRBV11-2 and TRBJ2-1 for the parts outside the CDR3, the full variable domain is EAGVAQSPRYKIIEKRQSVAFWCNPISGHATLYWYQQILGQGPKLLIQFQNNGVVDDSQLPKDRFSAERLKGVDSTLKIQPAKLEDSAVYLCASSLEVGGSSYNEQFFGPGTRLTVL.

The genes are TRBV7-6 and TRBJ2-1; 7 positions match TRBD1. With V trimmed by 5 bases and J by 5 bases, 9 bases remained unmatched. There are 15 residues in the CDR3. Looked up from germline, CDR1 is SGHVS and CDR2 is FNYEAQ. CDR3 sequence reads: CASSPRWGQNNEQFF. CDR3 DNA: TGTGCCAGCAGCCCCCGCTGGGGACAGAACAATGAGCAGTTCTTC. Supplemented by reference TRBV7-6 and TRBJ2-1, the full variable domain reads GAGVSQSPRYKVTKRGQDVALRCDPISGHVSLYWYRQALGQGPEFLTYFNYEAQQDKSGLPNDRFSAERPEGSISTLTIQRTEQRDSAMYRCASSPRWGQNNEQFFGPGTRLTVL.